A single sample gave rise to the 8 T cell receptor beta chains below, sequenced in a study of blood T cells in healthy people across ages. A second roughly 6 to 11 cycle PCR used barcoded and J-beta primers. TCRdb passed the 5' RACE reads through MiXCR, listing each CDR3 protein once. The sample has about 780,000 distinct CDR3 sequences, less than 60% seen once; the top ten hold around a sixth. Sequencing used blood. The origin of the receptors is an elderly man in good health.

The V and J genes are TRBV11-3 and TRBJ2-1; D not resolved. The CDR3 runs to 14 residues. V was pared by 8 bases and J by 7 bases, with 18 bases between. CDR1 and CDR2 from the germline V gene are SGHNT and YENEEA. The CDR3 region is CASAGPGDGNEQFF. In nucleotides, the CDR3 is TGTGCCAGCGCTGGGCCAGGTGATGGGAATGAGCAGTTCTTC.

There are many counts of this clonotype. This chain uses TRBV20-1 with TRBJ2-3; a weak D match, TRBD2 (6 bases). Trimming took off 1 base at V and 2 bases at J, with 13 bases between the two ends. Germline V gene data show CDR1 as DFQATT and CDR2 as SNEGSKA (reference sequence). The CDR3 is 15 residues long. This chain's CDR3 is CSARVGSGYTDTQYF. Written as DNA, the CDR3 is TGCAGTGCTAGAGTTGGTAGCGGATACACAGATACGCAGTATTTT.

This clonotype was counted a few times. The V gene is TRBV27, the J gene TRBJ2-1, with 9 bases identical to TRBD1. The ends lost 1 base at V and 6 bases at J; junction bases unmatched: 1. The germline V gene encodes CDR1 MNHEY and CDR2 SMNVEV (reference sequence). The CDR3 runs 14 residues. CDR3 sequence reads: CASSLLGQGNEQFF. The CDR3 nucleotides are TGTGCCAGCAGTTTATTGGGACAGGGCAATGAGCAGTTCTTC.

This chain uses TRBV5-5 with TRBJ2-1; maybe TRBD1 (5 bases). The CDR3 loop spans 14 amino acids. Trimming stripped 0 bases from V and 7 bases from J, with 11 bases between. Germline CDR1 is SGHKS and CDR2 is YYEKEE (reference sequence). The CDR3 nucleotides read TGTGCCAGCAGCTTGGCATCTCAGGGTAATGAGCAGTTCTTC. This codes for CASSLASQGNEQFF.

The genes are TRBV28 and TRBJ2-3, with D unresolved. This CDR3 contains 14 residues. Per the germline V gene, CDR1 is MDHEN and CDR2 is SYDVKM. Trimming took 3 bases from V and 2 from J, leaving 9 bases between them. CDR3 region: CASSFLDPTDTQYF. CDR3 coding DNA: TGTGCCAGCAGTTTTCTGGATCCCACAGATACGCAGTATTTT. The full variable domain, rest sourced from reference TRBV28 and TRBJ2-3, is DVKVTQSSRYLVKRTGEKVFLECVQDMDHENMFWYRQDPGLGLRLIYFSYDVKMKEKGDIPEGYSVSREKKERFSLILESASTNQTSMYLCASSFLDPTDTQYFGPGTRLTVL.

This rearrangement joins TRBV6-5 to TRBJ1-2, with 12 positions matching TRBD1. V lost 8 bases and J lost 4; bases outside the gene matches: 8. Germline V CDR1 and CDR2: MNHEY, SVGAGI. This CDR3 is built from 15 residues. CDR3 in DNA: TGTGCCAGCGGACCCGGGACAGGGGGCATCTATGGCTACACCTTC. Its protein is CASGPGTGGIYGYTF.

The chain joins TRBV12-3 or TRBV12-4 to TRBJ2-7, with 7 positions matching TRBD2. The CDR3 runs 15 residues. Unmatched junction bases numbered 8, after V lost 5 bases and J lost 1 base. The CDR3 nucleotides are TGTGCCAGCAGTGACCCGGGACTAAAGTCCTACGAGCAGTACTTC. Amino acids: CASSDPGLKSYEQYF.

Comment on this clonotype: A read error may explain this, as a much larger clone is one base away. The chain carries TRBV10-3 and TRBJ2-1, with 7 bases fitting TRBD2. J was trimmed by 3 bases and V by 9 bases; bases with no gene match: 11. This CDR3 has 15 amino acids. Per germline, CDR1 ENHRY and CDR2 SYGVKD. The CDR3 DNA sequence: TGTGCCATTTCGAGCAGCGGGAAGGGCTACAATGAGCAGTTCTTC. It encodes CAISSSGKGYNEQFF.